This TCR beta chain originates from a study of regulatory T cells in long-lasting Graves disease. Germline CDR1 is SNHLY and CDR2 is FYNNEI. The CDR3 contains 14 residues. V was trimmed by 6 bases and J by 0 bases, leaving 9 bases between them. Time point in this sample: persistent/refractory GD, antithyroid drugs over 5 years with positive TRAb. Generation of the TCR library employed RNA extracted from PBMCs. Many counts were recorded for this clonotype. Arm-PCR of CDR3 regions and iRepertoire HTBI primers were used to build TCR beta libraries. TCRdb reanalysed the multiplex PCR reads using MiXCR and keeps one entry per CDR3 protein. Of approximately 400,000 distinct CDR3 sequences in the sample, less than 30% were seen once.

This sequence was found in a woman between 40 and 50 years old with Graves disease. Sequences were derived from peripheral blood mononuclear cells (PBMCs), sampled when the disease was refractory, from a patient treated with antithyroid drugs. This chain connects TRBV2 to TRBJ1-5; no clear D. The CDR3: CASSPQTSNQPQHF. The DNA for the CDR3 is TGTGCCAGCAGCCCACAGACTAGCAATCAGCCCCAGCATTTT.